This T cell receptor (beta chain) originates from a study of CD8 T cells in Susac syndrome. cDNA came from roughly 0.53 to 1 ug RNA primed by random hexamers. Amplification of TCR beta CDR3 across 54 Vbeta and 13 Jbeta was performed with immunoSEQ multiplex PCR. TCRdb redid the calling of the immunoSEQ multiplex PCR reads with MiXCR, one entry per CDR3 protein. The sample lists about 290,000 distinct CDR3 sequences, approximately 91% occurring once. This CDR3 is 13 amino acids long. The germline CDR1 and CDR2 sequences are LNHDA and SQIVND (reference sequence). Trimming at V came to 3 bases and at J to 6 bases, leaving 1 base not matched to a gene. Sequencing of TCR beta, carried out with a high-throughput approach, was applied to CD8+ and CD4+ T cells from the blood. The multiple sclerosis control group comprised treatment-naive patients with stable or active relapsing-remitting disease. TEMRA cells were FACS-enriched, while CD8+ and CD4+ T cells were negatively isolated.

The V and J genes are TRBV19 and TRBJ2-2, with 7 bases identical to TRBD2. This clonotype was sampled from a human donor with multiple sclerosis. The sequencing input was CD8+ T cells from PBMCs. The CDR3 loop reads CASSIGGSGELFF. CDR3 bases: TGTGCCAGTAGTATCGGGGGGTCCGGGGAGCTGTTTTTT.